This TCR beta chain was observed in a study of CD8+ T cells in alopecia areata. The study's findings and limits: Sequences from scalp samples also cover resident alphabeta T cells of normal skin.

RNA extraction was followed by reverse transcription into cDNA, which acted as the sequencing template. Produced via immunoSEQ multiplex PCR; TCRdb's table is partial and in-frame only. The sample has about 200,000 clones; around three fifths are singletons. About this clone: What it binds is not known.

Germline loops: CDR1 SGHNT, CDR2 YYREEE (reference sequence). The CDR3 runs 16 residues. V lost 4 bases to trimming and J lost 4 bases, with 18 bases between them. V and J are TRBV5-4 and TRBJ2-1; D is possibly TRBD2 (7 bases). Sequenced material: CD8+ T cells sorted from blood. The receptor was derived from a human donor in good health. CDR3 sequence reads: CASSPVGGQMYNEQFF. The CDR3 coding sequence is TGTGCCAGCAGCCCCGTGGGGGGGCAGATGTACAATGAGCAGTTCTTC.